The sequence of this T cell receptor (beta chain) was determined in a study of blood T cell repertoires in COVID-19. Method: immunoSEQ multiplex PCR; TCRdb's copy keeps in-frame clones and lacks some. The table has some 200,000 clones, about 90% seen once; the top ten hold 2% to 2.5%. Germline CDR1 reads SGHAT; CDR2 reads FQNNGV. Losses at the gene ends were 5 bases for V and 6 bases for J; bases not matched to a gene: 7. This CDR3 has 15 residues. Study members were between 18 and 89 years old and lived in 20 to 25 US regions. Sequenced sample: PBMCs or T cells enriched from blood (not recorded which). The clonotype comes from a woman aged 30 to 39 who had recovered from COVID-19. The rearrangement uses TRBV11-2 and TRBJ1-2; 12 nucleotides match TRBD1. The DNA for the CDR3 is TGTGCCAGCAGCCGACCGGGACAGGGGGCTCATGGCTACACCTTC. This encodes CASSRPGQGAHGYTF.